The clone carrying this TCR beta chain appeared a few times. Its specificity is not known. The data stem from a study of beta chain features in type 1 diabetes. Study outcomes and limitations: Within patients, naive, central memory and Treg TCRB repertoires seemed more similar than within healthy donors.

Staining for CD45RO/CCR7/CD25/CD127/CD95/CD27 allowed sorting of CD4+ naive, central memory, regulatory and stem cell-like memory cells. CDR1 and CDR2 (germline): SGHDN, FVKESK. V dropped 1 base and J dropped 6 bases, with 12 bases sitting between them. CDR3 length: 15 residues. Every isolated RNA sample was fully reverse transcribed, so sequencing captured expressed TCRB transcripts. Using immunoSEQ multiplex PCR, the repertoire was profiled, and TCRdb retains in-frame clones only, with some absent. Among hundreds of thousands of clones listed, roughly 16% were seen once. The sequencing input was naive CD4+ T cells from blood. The J gene is TRBJ1-4, the V gene TRBV14; D gene uncertain. This TCR derives from a young woman in good health. The CDR3 loop is CASSQGDVPHEKLFF. In DNA, the CDR3 is TGTGCCAGCAGCCAAGGCGACGTCCCCCATGAAAAACTGTTTTTT.